The 20 T cell receptor beta chains below were found in one sample sequenced in a study of CD8 T cells in ankylosing spondylitis. Study outcomes and limitations: Ankylosing spondylitis blood appeared to be characterized by a TCR beta motif of roughly eight highly homologous variants.

Each CDR3 protein gets one entry after TCRdb re-called the 5' RACE reads with MiXCR. This sample has about 750,000 distinct CDR3 sequences, with roughly 19% found just once. Which antigens these TCRs recognize remains unknown. The specimen was blood, either unsorted or a sorted T cell fraction (not recorded which). These receptor sequences come from a male donor with ankylosing spondylitis.

The gene calls are TRBV11-2 and TRBJ2-1; D may be TRBD2 (5 bases). Per the germline V gene, CDR1 is SGHAT and CDR2 is FQNNGV. The CDR3 totals 14 residues. The ends were cut back, 3 bases at V and 6 bases at J, with 12 bases in the middle. The CDR3 sequence: CASSFASGPNEQFF. The CDR3 DNA is TGTGCCAGCAGCTTCGCCAGCGGCCCCAATGAGCAGTTCTTC.

This clonotype has only a few counts. The chain carries TRBV5-4 and TRBJ1-3, with D perhaps TRBD1 (6 bases). Germline assignment: CDR1 SGHNT and CDR2 YYREEE (reference sequence). V was cut by 2 bases and J by 0 bases, with 12 bases left in between. The CDR3 loop spans 16 amino acids. The CDR3 sequence is CASSLTGIHSGNTIYF. The CDR3 coding sequence is TGTGCCAGCAGCTTAACAGGGATCCACTCTGGAAACACCATATATTTT.

The chain has TRBV6-5 and TRBJ2-1; D ambiguous. V was cut by 3 bases and J by 5 bases, with 8 bases left in between. The CDR3 length is 13 residues. CDR1 MNHEY and CDR2 SVGAGI come from the germline V gene. For the CDR3, the DNA is TGTGCCAGCAGTTATTTTGGGGACAATGAGCAGTTCTTC. It specifies CASSYFGDNEQFF.

The V call is TRBV20-1, the J call TRBJ2-4; 9 bases are a match to TRBD1. Trimming cost V 5 bases and J 1 base; bases outside gene matches: 6. The CDR3 runs to 15 residues. CDR1 and CDR2 (germline): DFQATT, SNEGSKA (reference sequence). CDR3 bases: TGCAGTGCTGGGACAGGGACCCTCGCCAAAAACATTCAGTACTTC. It translates to CSAGTGTLAKNIQYF.

This clonotype has more than one count but fewer than ten. The rearrangement joins TRBV5-1 to TRBJ2-5; 10 bases are a match to TRBD2. Looked up from germline, CDR1 is SGHRS and CDR2 is YFSETQ. V lost 0 bases to trimming and J lost 5 bases; unmatched junction nucleotides: 7. The length of the CDR3 is 16 residues. The chain's CDR3 is CASSLDPSGGWETQYF. CDR3 nucleotide sequence: TGCGCCAGCAGCTTGGATCCTAGCGGGGGATGGGAGACCCAGTACTTC. The whole variable domain, filled in from reference TRBV5-1 and TRBJ2-5, reads KAGVTQTPRYLIKTRGQQVTLSCSPISGHRSVSWYQQTPGQGLQFLFEYFSETQRNKGNFPGRFSGRQFSNSRSEMNVSTLELGDSALYLCASSLDPSGGWETQYFGPGTRLLVL.

This clonotype was counted a few times. The chain employs TRBV5-5 and TRBJ2-5; D may correspond to TRBD1 or TRBD2 (5 bases each). Trimming left V 0 bases short and J 6 bases short, with 24 bases between. The CDR3 loop spans 18 amino acids. Germline values: CDR1 SGHKS, CDR2 YYEKEE (reference sequence). Here the CDR3 reads CASSLVGRGGSNGKTQYF. Here the CDR3 DNA reads TGTGCCAGCAGCTTGGTGGGTCGTGGGGGAAGCAACGGGAAGACCCAGTACTTC.

The chain uses TRBV5-6 and TRBJ2-5; possible D gene TRBD2, 5 bases. With 4 bases removed from V and 5 bases from J, the gap between germline ends came to 21 bases. This CDR3 is built from 16 residues. CDR1 SGHDT and CDR2 YYEEEE come from the germline V gene. CDR3 region: CASSHGERPSQETQYF. DNA for the CDR3: TGTGCCAGCAGCCACGGGGAGAGGCCGTCTCAGGAGACCCAGTACTTC.

The sample holds many counts of this clonotype. CDR3 DNA sequence: TGTGCCAGCAGCGTAGGGGGCACTGAAGCTTTCTTT. Amino acid sequence: CASSVGGTEAFF. This chain links TRBV9 with TRBJ1-1, with unresolved D. V was pared by 0 bases and J by 4 bases, with 4 bases between. The CDR3 length is 12 residues. Germline V gene sequence: CDR1 SGDLS, CDR2 YYNGEE.

The chain joins TRBV2 to TRBJ2-7; 9 bases are shared with TRBD1. CDR3 length equals 14 residues. V trimming: 10 bases; J trimming: 2 bases; junction bases outside the gene matches: 9. Germline V lookup: CDR1 SNHLY, CDR2 FYNNEI. DNA for the CDR3: TGTGCCACATGGTCAGGGACAGGGACCTACGAGCAGTACTTC. Translating it yields CATWSGTGTYEQYF.

CDR3: CASNSPGMNTEAFF. CDR3 nucleotides: TGTGCCAGCAATTCACCAGGCATGAACACTGAAGCTTTCTTT. The V call is TRBV19, the J call TRBJ1-1; no clear D gene. The CDR3 sequence is 14 residues long. The germline gives CDR1 LNHDA, CDR2 SQIVND (reference sequence). The V gene lost 9 bases and the J gene lost 0 bases, with 14 bases spanning the gap.

This rearrangement joins TRBV28 to TRBJ1-6; unclear D gene. CDR1 MDHEN and CDR2 SYDVKM come from the germline V gene. This CDR3 region has 16 residues. Trimming pared 4 bases from V and 5 bases from J, leaving 15 bases between. CDR3 nucleotide sequence: TGTGCCAGCAGTTCTCGCGGGTCCGGAGATAATTCACCCCTCCACTTT. Its protein is CASSSRGSGDNSPLHF.

The rearrangement links TRBV27 to TRBJ2-7; D is possibly TRBD1 or TRBD2 (5 bases each). From germline, CDR1 is MNHEY and CDR2 SMNVEV (reference sequence). The V end lost 4 bases, the J end lost 0 bases, and 13 bases lay between the germline ends. The CDR3 runs to 15 residues. In DNA form, the CDR3 reads TGTGCCAGCAGTTATGAAGGGACCAACTCCTACGAGCAGTACTTC. Amino acids: CASSYEGTNSYEQYF.

This chain uses TRBV7-9 with TRBJ1-2; TRBD1 matches at 11 bases. CDR3 length equals 13 residues. V was pared by 5 bases and J by 7 bases, with 3 bases of the junction left unmatched. Germline V gene sequence: CDR1 SEHNR, CDR2 FQNEAQ (reference sequence). Written as DNA, the CDR3 is TGTGCCAGCAGCCATGGACAGGGGGCTGGCTACACCTTC. Residues: CASSHGQGAGYTF. The entire variable domain, with the rest obtained from reference TRBV7-9 and TRBJ1-2, is as follows: DTGVSQNPRHKITKRGQNVTFRCDPISEHNRLYWYRQTLGQGPEFLTYFQNEAQLEKSRLLSDRFSAERPKGSFSTLEIQRTEQGDSAMYLCASSHGQGAGYTFGSGTRLTVV.

This clonotype was seen a handful of times. J is TRBJ2-3 and V is TRBV5-1, with D perhaps given as TRBD1 or TRBD2 (5 bases each). The CDR3 extends over 17 amino acids. In germline, CDR1 is SGHRS, CDR2 YFSETQ. Trimming removed 0 bases from V and 2 bases from J, with 16 bases in between. CDR3 in DNA: TGCGCCAGCAGCTTGGTGGCGGCAGGGACCTTCACAGATACGCAGTATTTT. Amino acid sequence: CASSLVAAGTFTDTQYF. The variable domain in full, with the rest retrieved from reference TRBV5-1 and TRBJ2-3, is KAGVTQTPRYLIKTRGQQVTLSCSPISGHRSVSWYQQTPGQGLQFLFEYFSETQRNKGNFPGRFSGRQFSNSRSEMNVSTLELGDSALYLCASSLVAAGTFTDTQYFGPGTRLTVL.

The rearrangement uses TRBV5-1 and TRBJ2-1; possibly TRBD1 or TRBD2 for D (5 bases each). The CDR3 sequence is 15 residues long. V lost 3 bases and J 10 bases, leaving 20 bases between the germline ends. Per the germline V gene, CDR1 is SGHRS and CDR2 is YFSETQ. As DNA, the CDR3 is TGCGCCAGCAGCTCCGGGACGGCGCGGATTGGAGAGCAGTTCTTC. Its protein product is CASSSGTARIGEQFF.

This clonotype was counted only a few times. V and J are TRBV7-9 and TRBJ1-1; no definite D call. The length of the CDR3 is 16 residues. Between the trimmed V and J ends, which lost 0 bases and 7 bases, there was a span of 18 bases. From germline, CDR1 is SEHNR and CDR2 FQNEAQ (reference sequence). CDR3 in DNA: TGTGCCAGCAGCTTAGCTGCCCGGGAAAACTCAAATGAAGCTTTCTTT. Translated: CASSLAARENSNEAFF.

This clonotype was seen more than once but under ten times. V gene TRBV27 combines with J gene TRBJ1-2; D may be TRBD1 (6 bases). Germline values: CDR1 MNHEY, CDR2 SMNVEV (reference sequence). This CDR3 region has 16 residues. V lost 5 bases, J lost 1 base, and 17 bases lay in between. The CDR3 coding sequence is TGTGCCAGCAGTCCTACCCTCAGGGGACTTAACTATGGCTACACCTTC. Translation gives CASSPTLRGLNYGYTF.

The chain links TRBV5-6 to TRBJ2-2, with no clear D. V lost 4 bases and J 2 bases, leaving 12 bases between the germline ends. CDR3 length equals 15 residues. Germline V gives CDR1 SGHDT, CDR2 YYEEEE. The CDR3 coding sequence is TGTGCCAGCAGCCGAGTAATGGGCAACACCGGGGAGCTGTTTTTT. Translating gives CASSRVMGNTGELFF.

The chain combines TRBV7-9 with TRBJ2-7; possible D gene TRBD2, 6 bases. Trimming removed 4 bases from V and 7 bases from J, with 17 bases in between. The germline gives CDR1 SEHNR, CDR2 FQNEAQ (reference sequence). CDR3 size: 14 residues. In DNA, the CDR3 is TGTGCCAGCAGCTCAGCACGCGGGATGTCAGAGCAGTACTTC. Translation gives CASSSARGMSEQYF.

The sample holds a few counts of this clonotype. The V call is TRBV10-3, the J call TRBJ2-1; 13 bases match TRBD2. The CDR3 runs 17 residues. The junction had 6 bases not matched to a gene; V was cut back by 2 bases and J by 5 bases. The germline CDR1 and CDR2 sequences are ENHRY and SYGVKD. The CDR3 loop is CAISEPTSGRGHNEQFF. DNA for the CDR3: TGTGCCATCAGTGAGCCAACTAGCGGGAGGGGGCACAATGAGCAGTTCTTC.